A selection of T cell receptor beta chains follows, all from one sample in a study of neurological immune-mediated disorders. From the 5' RACE reads, TCRdb called clonotypes with MiXCR, one entry per CDR3 protein. This sample has under 90,000 distinct CDR3 sequences, with about a tenth found just once. The sample was PBMCs. The receptors here all came from a man between 25 and 39 years old in good health. The CDR3 runs from the conserved cysteine through the conserved F or W. A D gene is named only where the DNA matches it firmly. Rows may omit the clone size; those that give it use once, few, many or a size class.

V	size	length	J	D	CDR3	DNA
TRBV7-2	many	14	TRBJ1-2	TRBD1	CASSGGTGMGGYTF	TGTGCCAGCAGCGGAGGGACAGGGATGGGTGGCTACACCTTC
TRBV3-1	.	12	TRBJ2-1	TRBD1	CASSPRGQGQFF	TGTGCCAGCAGCCCCCGAGGACAGGGGCAGTTCTTC
TRBV6-2/TRBV6-3	many	16	TRBJ2-3	.	CASSPGRTGRADTQYF	TGTGCCAGCAGCCCCGGACGGACAGGGAGGGCAGATACGCAGTATTTT
TRBV21-1	many	15	TRBJ2-3	.	CASGPGLAGTDTQYF	TGTGCCAGCGGACCGGGACTAGCGGGCACAGATACGCAGTATTTT
TRBV5-1	many	16	TRBJ1-4	.	CASSLAGHATNEKLFF	TGCGCCAGCAGCTTGGCCGGACATGCAACTAATGAAAAACTGTTTTTT
TRBV20-1	many	14	TRBJ2-7	.	CSAREGARSYEQYF	TGCAGTGCCAGAGAAGGGGCTAGGTCCTACGAGCAGTACTTC
TRBV7-9	many	13	TRBJ1-1	.	CVLGQASNTEAFF	TGTGTCCTGGGCCAGGCGTCGAACACTGAAGCTTTCTTT
TRBV29-1	many	12	TRBJ2-1	.	CSVESRVTEQFF	TGCAGCGTTGAGAGTCGGGTCACTGAGCAGTTCTTC
TRBV6-2/TRBV6-3	.	12	TRBJ1-2	TRBD1	CASRRDRDHYTF	TGTGCCAGCAGGCGGGACAGGGACCACTACACCTTC
TRBV9	many	14	TRBJ1-2	.	CASSVVASRGAGLF	TGTGCCAGCAGCGTCGTGGCCTCAAGGGGAGCAGGGCTGTTC
TRBV27	many	16	TRBJ2-1	.	CASSLGGWVAYNEQFF	TGTGCCAGCAGTTTAGGTGGGTGGGTAGCCTACAATGAGCAGTTCTTC
TRBV12-3/TRBV12-4	many	12	TRBJ2-1	.	CAIHEGVGEQFF	TGTGCCATCCACGAGGGAGTCGGTGAGCAGTTCTTC
TRBV7-6	many	16	TRBJ2-7	TRBD1	CASSLAPATGDPEQYF	TGTGCCAGCAGCTTAGCGCCAGCGACAGGGGACCCCGAGCAGTACTTC
TRBV12-3/TRBV12-4	many	19	TRBJ2-5	.	CASSSHVRGLFPEIETQYF	TGTGCCAGCAGCTCCCACGTCCGGGGACTCTTTCCGGAAATAGAGACCCAGTACTTC
TRBV12-3/TRBV12-4	many	11	TRBJ2-7	.	CASSQFYEQYF	TGTGCCAGCAGTCAATTCTACGAGCAGTACTTC
TRBV7-3	many	13	TRBJ2-5	.	CASSLISQETQYF	TGTGCCAGCAGCTTAATTAGCCAAGAGACCCAGTACTTC
TRBV20-1	many	16	TRBJ2-7	TRBD1	CSARERATGISYEQYF	TGCAGTGCTAGAGAACGAGCGACAGGGATTTCCTACGAGCAGTACTTC
TRBV5-1	many	14	TRBJ2-7	.	CASRGESASYEQYF	TGCGCCAGCAGGGGAGAGAGCGCTTCCTACGAGCAGTACTTC
TRBV20-1	many	16	TRBJ1-5	TRBD1	CSARAQGGDPNQPQHF	TGCAGTGCTAGAGCCCAAGGGGGCGACCCCAATCAGCCCCAGCATTTT
TRBV18	many	13	TRBJ1-1	.	CASSRTVNTEAFF	TGTGCCAGCTCTCGGACGGTGAACACTGAAGCTTTCTTT
TRBV28	many	15	TRBJ2-3	TRBD1	CASSIGTGGPDTQYF	TGTGCCAGCAGCATCGGGACAGGGGGACCAGATACGCAGTATTTT
TRBV28	many	13	TRBJ1-5	.	CASSSADDWPQHF	TGTGCCAGCAGTTCGGCCGATGACTGGCCCCAGCATTTT
TRBV6-5	many	12	TRBJ1-4	TRBD1	CASSRQGEKLFF	TGTGCCAGCAGTAGACAGGGCGAAAAACTGTTTTTT
TRBV10-3	many	13	TRBJ1-1	TRBD1	CASATGANTEAFF	TGTGCCAGCGCGACAGGGGCTAACACTGAAGCTTTCTTT
TRBV29-1	once	13	TRBJ1-5	.	CSVARDSNQPQHF	TGCAGCGTTGCCCGAGATAGCAATCAGCCCCAGCATTTT
TRBV20-1	many	17	TRBJ1-5	.	CSARDDLSGGGKQPQHF	TGCAGTGCTAGAGACGACCTATCCGGGGGGGGTAAACAGCCCCAGCATTTT
TRBV20-1	many	14	TRBJ2-7	.	CSAKTSAGSHEQYF	TGCAGTGCTAAAACGTCTGCAGGGTCCCACGAGCAGTACTTC
TRBV4-1	many	14	TRBJ2-3	.	CASSQDDGGNTQYF	TGCGCCAGCAGCCAAGACGATGGGGGGAATACGCAGTATTTT
TRBV27	many	13	TRBJ2-7	TRBD1	CASTRTGGNEQYF	TGTGCCAGCACTCGGACAGGTGGCAACGAGCAGTACTTC
TRBV7-9	.	18	TRBJ1-6	.	CASSPRTARSSYNSPLHF	TGTGCCAGCAGCCCCCGGACGGCGAGGAGCTCCTATAATTCACCCCTCCACTTT
TRBV2	many	15	TRBJ2-6	.	CASSLSGSGANVLTF	TGTGCCAGCAGTCTCTCGGGTTCCGGGGCCAACGTCCTGACTTTC
TRBV12-3/TRBV12-4	many	14	TRBJ1-6	.	CASKMGRDNSPLHF	TGTGCCAGCAAAATGGGGCGGGATAATTCACCCCTCCACTTT
TRBV9	many	15	TRBJ2-5	.	CASSFSGGPEETQYF	TGTGCCAGCAGCTTCAGTGGAGGGCCCGAAGAGACCCAGTACTTC
TRBV20-1	.	13	TRBJ2-3	.	CSARGEREDTQYF	TGCAGTGCTAGAGGGGAAAGGGAAGATACGCAGTATTTT
TRBV5-1	.	15	TRBJ1-1	.	CASSLVGTPNTEAFF	TGCGCCAGCAGCTTGGTTGGGACACCTAACACTGAAGCTTTCTTT
TRBV5-1	.	16	TRBJ2-7	TRBD1	CASSKNPTGRVNEQYF	TGCGCCAGCAGCAAAAACCCGACAGGGCGAGTGAACGAGCAGTACTTC
TRBV27	.	15	TRBJ2-5	TRBD2	CASSFPREGRETQYF	TGTGCCAGCAGTTTTCCGCGGGAGGGCCGAGAGACCCAGTACTTC
TRBV5-1	.	14	TRBJ2-2	.	CASSVTVGTGELFF	TGCGCCAGCAGCGTGACGGTGGGCACCGGGGAGCTGTTTTTT
TRBV11-2	many	13	TRBJ1-6	.	CASSKAGTSPLHF	TGTGCCAGCAGTAAAGCCGGGACTTCACCCCTCCACTTT
TRBV7-9	many	14	TRBJ2-5	.	CASSSGQFQETQYF	TGTGCCAGCAGCTCCGGACAGTTCCAAGAGACCCAGTACTTC
TRBV12-3/TRBV12-4	many	15	TRBJ2-4	.	CASSWDHLAKNIQYF	TGTGCCAGCTCTTGGGACCATCTAGCCAAAAACATTCAGTACTTC
TRBV5-1	many	17	TRBJ2-1	TRBD2	CASSANTLAGGYNEQFF	TGCGCCAGCAGCGCCAACACGCTAGCGGGGGGGTACAATGAGCAGTTCTTC
TRBV7-9	many	14	TRBJ2-4	.	CASSLAGADYIQYF	TGTGCCAGCAGCTTAGCGGGGGCTGATTACATTCAGTACTTC
TRBV5-1	many	14	TRBJ2-5	.	CASSRGTEQETQYF	TGCGCCAGCAGCCGCGGGACAGAACAAGAGACCCAGTACTTC
TRBV29-1	many	15	TRBJ2-1	TRBD2	CSVEDRVAGGGEQFF	TGCAGCGTTGAAGATCGAGTAGCGGGAGGGGGTGAGCAGTTCTTC
TRBV7-2	many	16	TRBJ2-1	.	CASSLGTRGLGNEQFF	TGTGCCAGCAGCTTAGGGACGAGGGGCTTGGGGAATGAGCAGTTCTTC
TRBV20-1	.	14	TRBJ2-7	.	CSANIGRFPYEQYF	TGCAGTGCTAATATTGGGCGGTTTCCCTACGAGCAGTACTTC
TRBV29-1	many	17	TRBJ2-2	TRBD2	CSVEGSSGSYNTGELFF	TGCAGCGTTGAGGGTAGTAGCGGGAGTTATAACACCGGGGAGCTGTTTTTT